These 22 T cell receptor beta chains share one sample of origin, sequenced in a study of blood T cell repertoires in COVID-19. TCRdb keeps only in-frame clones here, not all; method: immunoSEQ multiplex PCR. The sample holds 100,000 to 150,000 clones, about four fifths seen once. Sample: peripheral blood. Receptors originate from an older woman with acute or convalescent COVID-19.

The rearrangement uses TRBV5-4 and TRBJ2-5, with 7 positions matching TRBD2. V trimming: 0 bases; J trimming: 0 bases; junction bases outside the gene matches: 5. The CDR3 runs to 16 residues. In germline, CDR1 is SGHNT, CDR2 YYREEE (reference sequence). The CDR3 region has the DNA TGTGCCAGCAGCTTGGGTGGGGGGGAGTACCAAGAGACCCAGTACTTC. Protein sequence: CASSLGGGEYQETQYF.

The CDR3 reads CASSPGRGLNTIYF. In DNA form, the CDR3 reads TGTGCCAGCAGCCCCGGAAGGGGGCTAAACACCATATATTTT. The chain links TRBV27 to TRBJ1-3, with 7 nucleotides matching TRBD1. The CDR3 is 14 amino acids. Germline assignment: CDR1 MNHEY and CDR2 SMNVEV (reference sequence). Trimming took 6 bases from V and 6 from J; bases not matched to a gene: 8.

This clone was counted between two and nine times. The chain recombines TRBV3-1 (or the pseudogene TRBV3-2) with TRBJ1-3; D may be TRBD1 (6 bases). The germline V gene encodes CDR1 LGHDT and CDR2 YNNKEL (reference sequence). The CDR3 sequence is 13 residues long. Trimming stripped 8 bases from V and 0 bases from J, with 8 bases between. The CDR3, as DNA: TGTGCCAGCGCCAGGGGCTCTGGAAACACCATATATTTT. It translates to CASARGSGNTIYF.

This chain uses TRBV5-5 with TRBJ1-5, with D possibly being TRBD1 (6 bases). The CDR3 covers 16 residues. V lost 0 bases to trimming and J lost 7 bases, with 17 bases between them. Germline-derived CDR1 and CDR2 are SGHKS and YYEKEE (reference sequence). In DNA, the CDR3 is TGTGCCAGCAGCTTGGGGGCGGACAGAAAAAGCCAGCCCCAGCATTTT. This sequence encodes CASSLGADRKSQPQHF. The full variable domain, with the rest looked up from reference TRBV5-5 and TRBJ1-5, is DAGVTQSPTHLIKTRGQQVTLRCSPISGHKSVSWYQQVLGQGPQFIFQYYEKEERGRGNFPDRFSARQFPNYSSELNVNALLLGDSALYLCASSLGADRKSQPQHFGDGTRLSIL.

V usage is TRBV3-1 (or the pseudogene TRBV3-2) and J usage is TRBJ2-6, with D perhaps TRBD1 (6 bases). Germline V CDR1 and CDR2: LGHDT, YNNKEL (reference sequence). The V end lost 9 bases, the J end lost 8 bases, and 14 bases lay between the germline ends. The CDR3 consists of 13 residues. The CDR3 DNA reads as TGTGCCAGGGGGGAACAGGGATCCAACGTCCTGACTTTC. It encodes CARGEQGSNVLTF.

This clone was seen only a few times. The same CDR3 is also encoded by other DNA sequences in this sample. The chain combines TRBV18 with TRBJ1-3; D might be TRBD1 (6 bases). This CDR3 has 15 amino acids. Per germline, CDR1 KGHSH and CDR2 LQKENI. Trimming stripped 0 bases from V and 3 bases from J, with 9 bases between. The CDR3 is CASSPPGGGGNTIYF. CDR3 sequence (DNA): TGTGCCAGCTCACCACCTGGGGGCGGTGGAAACACCATATATTTT.

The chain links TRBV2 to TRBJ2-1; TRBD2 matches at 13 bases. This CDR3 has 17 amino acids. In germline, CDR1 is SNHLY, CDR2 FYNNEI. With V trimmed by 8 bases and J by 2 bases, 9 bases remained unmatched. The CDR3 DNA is TGTGCCAGCCCTCCGGGACTAGCGGGGATTCCCTACAATGAGCAGTTCTTC. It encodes CASPPGLAGIPYNEQFF. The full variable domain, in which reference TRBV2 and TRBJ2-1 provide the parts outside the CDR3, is EPEVTQTPSHQVTQMGQEVILRCVPISNHLYFYWYRQILGQKVEFLVSFYNNEISEKSEIFDDQFSVERPDGSNFTLKIRSTKLEDSAMYFCASPPGLAGIPYNEQFFGPGTRLTVL.

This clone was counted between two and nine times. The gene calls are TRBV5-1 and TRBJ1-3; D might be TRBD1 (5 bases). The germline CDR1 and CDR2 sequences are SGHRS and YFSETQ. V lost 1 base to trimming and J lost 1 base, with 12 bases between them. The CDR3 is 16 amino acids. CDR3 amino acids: CASSLTGIGSGNTIYF. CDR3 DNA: TGCGCCAGCAGCTTGACAGGCATCGGGTCTGGAAACACCATATATTTT.

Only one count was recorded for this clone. CDR3 protein: CASRTVGGRNGYTF. The CDR3 region has the DNA TGCGCCAGCCGCACCGTGGGGGGGAGAAACGGCTACACCTTC. J is TRBJ1-2 and V is TRBV10-2; D might be TRBD1 (5 bases). The CDR3 contains 14 residues. V was shortened by 8 bases and J by 8 bases, with 21 bases between the two germline ends. Germline assignment: CDR1 WSHSY and CDR2 SAAADI.

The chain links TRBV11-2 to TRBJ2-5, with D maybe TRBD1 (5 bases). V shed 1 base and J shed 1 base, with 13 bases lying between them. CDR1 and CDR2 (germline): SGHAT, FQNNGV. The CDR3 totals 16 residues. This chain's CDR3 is CASSLGAGLVQETQYF. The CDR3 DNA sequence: TGTGCCAGCAGCTTAGGAGCAGGGCTGGTCCAAGAGACCCAGTACTTC. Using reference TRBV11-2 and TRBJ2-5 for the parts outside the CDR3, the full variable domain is EAGVAQSPRYKIIEKRQSVAFWCNPISGHATLYWYQQILGQGPKLLIQFQNNGVVDDSQLPKDRFSAERLKGVDSTLKIQPAKLEDSAVYLCASSLGAGLVQETQYFGPGTRLLVL.

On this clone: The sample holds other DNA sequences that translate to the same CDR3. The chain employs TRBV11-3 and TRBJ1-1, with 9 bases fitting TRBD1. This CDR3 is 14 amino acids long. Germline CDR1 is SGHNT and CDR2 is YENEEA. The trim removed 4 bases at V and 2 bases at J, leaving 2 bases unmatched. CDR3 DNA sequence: TGTGCCAGCAGCTCGGACAGGGGAAACACTGAAGCTTTCTTT. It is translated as CASSSDRGNTEAFF. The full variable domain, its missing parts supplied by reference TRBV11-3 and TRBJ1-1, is EAGVVQSPRYKIIEKKQPVAFWCNPISGHNTLYWYLQNLGQGPELLIRYENEEAVDDSQLPKDRFSAERLKGVDSTLKIQPAELGDSAVYLCASSSDRGNTEAFFGQGTRLTVV.

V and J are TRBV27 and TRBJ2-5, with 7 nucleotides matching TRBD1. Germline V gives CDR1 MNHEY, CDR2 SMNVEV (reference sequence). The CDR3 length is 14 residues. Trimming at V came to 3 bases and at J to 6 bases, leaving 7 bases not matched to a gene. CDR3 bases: TGTGCCAGCAGTTTTCAAGGGGGCATGAAGACCCAGTACTTC. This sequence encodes CASSFQGGMKTQYF.

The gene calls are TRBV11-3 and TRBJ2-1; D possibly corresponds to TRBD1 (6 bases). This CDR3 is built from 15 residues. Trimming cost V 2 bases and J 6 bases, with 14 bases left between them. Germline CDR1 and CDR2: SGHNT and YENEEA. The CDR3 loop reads CASSLMGAAVNEQFF. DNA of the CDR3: TGTGCCAGCAGCTTAATGGGGGCGGCAGTCAATGAGCAGTTCTTC.

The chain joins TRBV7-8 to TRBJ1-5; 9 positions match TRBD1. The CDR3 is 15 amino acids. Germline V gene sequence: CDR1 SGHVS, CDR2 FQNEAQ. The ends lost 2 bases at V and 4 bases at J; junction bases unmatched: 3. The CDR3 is CASSLRTGENQPQHF. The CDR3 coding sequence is TGTGCCAGCAGCTTACGGACAGGGGAGAATCAGCCCCAGCATTTT.

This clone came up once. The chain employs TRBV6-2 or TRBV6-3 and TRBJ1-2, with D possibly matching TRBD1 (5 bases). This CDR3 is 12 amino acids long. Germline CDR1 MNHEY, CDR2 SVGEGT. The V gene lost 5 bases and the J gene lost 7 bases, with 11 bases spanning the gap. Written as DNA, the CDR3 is TGTGCCAGCAGTACCGGACAATCTGGCTACACCTTC. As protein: CASSTGQSGYTF.

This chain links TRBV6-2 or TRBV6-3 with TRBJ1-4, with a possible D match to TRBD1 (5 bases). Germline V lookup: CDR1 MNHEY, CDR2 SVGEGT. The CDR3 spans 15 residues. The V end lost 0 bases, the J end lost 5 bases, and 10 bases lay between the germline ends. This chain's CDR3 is CASSYSGGFNEKLFF. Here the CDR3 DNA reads TGTGCCAGCAGTTACTCGGGGGGGTTCAATGAAAAACTGTTTTTT.

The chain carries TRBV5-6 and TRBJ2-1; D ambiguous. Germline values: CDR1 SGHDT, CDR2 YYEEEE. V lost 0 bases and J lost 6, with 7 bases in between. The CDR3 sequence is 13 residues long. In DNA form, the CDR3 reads TGTGCCAGCAGCTTGGCCCTCCGCAATGAGCAGTTCTTC. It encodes CASSLALRNEQFF.

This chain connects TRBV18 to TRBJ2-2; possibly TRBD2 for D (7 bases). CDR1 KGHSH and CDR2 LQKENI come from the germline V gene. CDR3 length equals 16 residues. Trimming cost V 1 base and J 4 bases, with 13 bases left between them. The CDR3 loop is CASSPRYREGTGELFF. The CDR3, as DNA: TGTGCCAGCTCACCACGGTACAGGGAGGGCACCGGGGAGCTGTTTTTT.

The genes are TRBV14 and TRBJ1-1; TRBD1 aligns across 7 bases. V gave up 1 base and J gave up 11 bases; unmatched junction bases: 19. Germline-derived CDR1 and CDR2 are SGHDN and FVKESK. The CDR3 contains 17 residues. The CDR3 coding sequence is TGTGCCAGCAGCCAAGTGGCGGGACAGACGGCCTCTAGCGTGGCTTTCTTT. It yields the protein CASSQVAGQTASSVAFF.

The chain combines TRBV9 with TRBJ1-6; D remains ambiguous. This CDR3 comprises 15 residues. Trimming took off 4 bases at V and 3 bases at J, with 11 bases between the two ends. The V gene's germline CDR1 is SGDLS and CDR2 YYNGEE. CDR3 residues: CASSIDNNYNSPLHF. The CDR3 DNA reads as TGTGCCAGCAGCATCGACAACAACTATAATTCACCCCTCCACTTT.

The CDR3 bases are TGCGCCAGCAGCTTGGACATTAGCACAGATACGCAGTATTTT. Translating gives CASSLDISTDTQYF. The rearrangement links TRBV5-1 to TRBJ2-3; no reliable D call. V lost 0 bases and J lost 0, with 5 bases in between. The CDR3 has 14 residues. Germline CDR1 is SGHRS and CDR2 is YFSETQ.

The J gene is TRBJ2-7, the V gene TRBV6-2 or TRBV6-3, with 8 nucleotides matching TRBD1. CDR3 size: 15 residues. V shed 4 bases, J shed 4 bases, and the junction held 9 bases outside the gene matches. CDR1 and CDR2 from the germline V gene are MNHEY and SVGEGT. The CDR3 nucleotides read TGTGCCAGCAGTTCTCGGACAGGGTCGGTTTACGAGCAGTACGTC. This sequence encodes CASSSRTGSVYEQYV.